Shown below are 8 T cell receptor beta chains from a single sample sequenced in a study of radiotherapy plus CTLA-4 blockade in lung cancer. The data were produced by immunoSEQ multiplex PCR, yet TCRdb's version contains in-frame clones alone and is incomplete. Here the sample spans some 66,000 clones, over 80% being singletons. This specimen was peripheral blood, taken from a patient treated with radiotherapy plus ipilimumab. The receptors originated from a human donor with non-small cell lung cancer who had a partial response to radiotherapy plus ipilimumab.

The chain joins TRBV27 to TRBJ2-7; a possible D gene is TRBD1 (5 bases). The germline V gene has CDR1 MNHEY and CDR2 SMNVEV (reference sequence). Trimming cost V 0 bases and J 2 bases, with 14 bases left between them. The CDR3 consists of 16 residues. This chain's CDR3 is CASSLSIQGAAYEQYF. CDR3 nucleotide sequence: TGTGCCAGCAGTTTATCGATTCAAGGGGCAGCCTACGAGCAGTACTTC.

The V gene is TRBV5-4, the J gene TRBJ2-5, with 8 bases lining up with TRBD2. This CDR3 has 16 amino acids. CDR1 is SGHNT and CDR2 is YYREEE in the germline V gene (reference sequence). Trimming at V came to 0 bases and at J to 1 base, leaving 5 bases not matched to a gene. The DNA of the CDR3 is TGTGCCAGCAGCTTGGGGGGTAGCGGGGCCCAAGAGACCCAGTACTTC. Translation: CASSLGGSGAQETQYF.

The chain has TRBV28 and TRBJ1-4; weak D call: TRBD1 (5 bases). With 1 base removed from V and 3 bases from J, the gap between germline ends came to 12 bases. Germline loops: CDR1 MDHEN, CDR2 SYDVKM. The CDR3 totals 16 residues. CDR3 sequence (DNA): TGTGCCAGCAGTTTATTGTCAGGGAATCCTAATGAAAAACTGTTTTTT. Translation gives CASSLLSGNPNEKLFF.

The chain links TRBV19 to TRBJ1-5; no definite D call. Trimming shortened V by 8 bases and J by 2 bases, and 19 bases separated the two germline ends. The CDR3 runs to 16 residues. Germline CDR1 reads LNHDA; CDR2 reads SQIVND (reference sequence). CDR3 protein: CASHSPEGGGNQPQHF. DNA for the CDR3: TGTGCCAGTCATTCACCGGAGGGCGGAGGCAATCAGCCCCAGCATTTT.

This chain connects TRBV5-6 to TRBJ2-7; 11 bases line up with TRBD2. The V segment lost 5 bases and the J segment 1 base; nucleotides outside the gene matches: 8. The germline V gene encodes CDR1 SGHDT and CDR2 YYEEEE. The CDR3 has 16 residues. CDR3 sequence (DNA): TGTGCCAGCAGATCCGGACTAGCGGGTATTTCCTACGAGCAGTACTTC. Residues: CASRSGLAGISYEQYF.

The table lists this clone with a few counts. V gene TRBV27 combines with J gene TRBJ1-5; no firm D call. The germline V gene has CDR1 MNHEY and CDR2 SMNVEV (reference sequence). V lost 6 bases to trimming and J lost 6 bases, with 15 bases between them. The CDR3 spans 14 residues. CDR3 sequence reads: CASSPFPGAQPQHF. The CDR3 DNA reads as TGTGCCAGCAGCCCTTTCCCGGGAGCTCAGCCCCAGCATTTT.

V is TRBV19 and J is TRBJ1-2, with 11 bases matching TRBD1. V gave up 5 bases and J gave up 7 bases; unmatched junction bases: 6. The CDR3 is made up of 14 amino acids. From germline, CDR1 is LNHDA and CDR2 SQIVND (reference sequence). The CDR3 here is CASSPRTGGGGYTF. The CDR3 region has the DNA TGTGCCAGTAGTCCCCGGACAGGGGGCGGTGGCTACACCTTC. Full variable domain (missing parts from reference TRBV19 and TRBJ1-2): DGGITQSPKYLFRKEGQNVTLSCEQNLNHDAMYWYRQDPGQGLRLIYYSQIVNDFQKGDIAEGYSVSREKKESFPLTVTSAQKNPTAFYLCASSPRTGGGGYTFGSGTRLTVV.

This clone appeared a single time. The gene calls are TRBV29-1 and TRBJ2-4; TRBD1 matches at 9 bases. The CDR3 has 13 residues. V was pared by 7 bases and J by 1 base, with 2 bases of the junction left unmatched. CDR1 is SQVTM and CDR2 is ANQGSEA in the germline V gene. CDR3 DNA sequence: TGCAGCGCAGGACAGGGGGCCAAAAACATTCAGTACTTC. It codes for CSAGQGAKNIQYF.